This TCR beta chain comes out of a study of vaccination and CD4 T cells after COVID-19 (dated by TCRdb to the early 2020s). Describing the broader study: Convalescent patients had a positive SARS-CoV-2 result on nasal swab PCR, and of these patients, several had mild disease and one had severe disease. Six males and four females were included in the convalescent cohort, with two Hispanic individuals, seven Caucasians, two Asians and one multiracial person represented. Participants got two doses of the Pfizer-BioNTech BNT162b2 vaccine (n=8) or two doses of the Moderna mRNA-1273 vaccine (n=2). Post-COVID blood samples were collected from convalescent patients a median of roughly 100 days after diagnosis, with a range of roughly 30 to 161 days. Post-vaccine blood samples were obtained a median of about 70 days after the second vaccine dose, with a range of roughly 12 to 250 days. The cultures were stimulated with overlapping spike peptide pools from SARS-CoV-2 and from the common cold coronaviruses HCoV-NL63, HCoV-OC43 and HCoV-229E. As controls, cultures received a CEFX viral epitope pool (the positive control), an HIV-1 Nef peptide pool (the negative control), or no peptide at all. The spike-specific CD4+ TCR repertoire was compared before and after mRNA vaccination in around ten COVID-19 convalescent patients and a handful of infection-naive healthy vaccine recipients. Points the paper makes about the study in general: Although the median number of SARS-CoV-2-reactive clonotypes went up from roughly 19 after infection to some 37 after vaccination, the increase was not significant. In convalescent patients, nearly all vaccine-specific clones (304 of 307) were found to be mono-reactive for SARS-CoV-2 spike rather than cross-reactive with common cold coronaviruses. Relatively few convalescent patients were included in the study, and early timepoints after natural infection were not analyzed. In convalescent patients, a median around 89% of post-vaccine SARS-CoV-2-reactive clones were detected only after vaccination, suggesting vaccine-specific priming.

The sample's treatment or condition label, in plain terms: approximately 9-day PBMC culture with coronavirus spike peptide pools or control peptides (ViraFEST assay). The ViraFEST assay, used in the study, expanded antigen-specific T cells with peptide pools and then identified the expanded clonotypes through TCR sequencing. Positive SARS-CoV-2 PCR tests in the convalescent patients dated from March to December 2020, before Alpha, Beta and Delta variants emerged in the United States. Fewer than 2.5 million PBMCs per well were cultured in IMDM with roughly 5.5% human AB serum and approximately 10 IU/ml IL-2, plus 10 ug/ml peptide pools. On days 3 and 7, half of the culture medium was replaced with fresh IL-2-containing medium. Once the cells had been in culture for ten to eleven days, the EasySep CD4+ T cell isolation kit was used to isolate CD4+ T cells by negative selection. Ficoll-Paque Plus gradient centrifugation was used to isolate PBMCs from whole blood, and the isolated PBMCs were then either used fresh or cryopreserved at -140C. Each culture condition was generally run in triplicate wells.

Library construction relied on PCR. TCR sequencing of DNA from cultured CD4+ T cells used the Oncomine TCR Beta short-read assay at the Johns Hopkins FTIC core. Genomic DNA was extracted from the cultured CD4+ T cells with the QIAamp micro DNA kit. Oncomine TCR Beta libraries from cultured CD4+ T cells were pooled with unique dual indexes and sequenced on an Illumina iSeq 100. The published analysis was carried out like this. Non-productive sequences were removed, and CDR3s that did not start with C, did not end with F or W, or were shorter than 7 amino acids were discarded. Antigen-specific clonotypes were identified with the MANAFEST web application by comparing peptide-stimulated wells with reference and other culture wells. Positive clones required FDR below 0.05, an odds ratio above 5, and productive frequency above 0.1% in at least two of three replicate wells. A clonotype was classed as cross-reactive if the clonotype showed significant expansion both in SARS-CoV-2 spike wells and in at least one common cold coronavirus spike condition. Using R version 3.6.1, CDR3 homology was evaluated through Levenshtein distances (stringdist) along with unrooted phylogenetic trees (ape). Using fastp trimming at Q25 and MiXCR clonotype assembly, TCRdb reanalyzed the public sequencing data and kept in-frame beta chains. Under each unique CDR3 protein, matching rows form one entry showing the most common genes and DNA. The V and J calls come from TCRdb's annotation, not from the publication. In all, the sample holds roughly 17,000 distinct CDR3 sequences, and 45% to 65% of those were seen once. Less than 9.5% of the sample comes from the top ten.

On this clonotype: It has no known antigen specificity. The sample holds no much larger clone one base away, and base qualities are not on file.

The clonotype originates from a human donor who had recovered from COVID-19. The sample taken for sequencing was CD4+ T cells from blood, cultured in vitro.

The DNA sequence is as follows: TGTGCCAGCAGTCAGGACAGGGGGCGGAGGATAGGTGGCTACACCTTC. It is translated as CASSQDRGRRIGGYTF. The V and J segments used are TRBV6-1 and TRBJ1-2, and TRBD1 aligns with 11 junction nucleotides. The germline V end is reduced by 5 bases and the J end by 7 bases; junction bases left unmatched: 12. For CDR1 and CDR2, the germline V gene lists MNHNS and SASEGT. From the cysteine up to the phenylalanine, the CDR3 has a length of 16 residues. Solely the CDR3 DNA is kept, with 48 bases framed from the first base.